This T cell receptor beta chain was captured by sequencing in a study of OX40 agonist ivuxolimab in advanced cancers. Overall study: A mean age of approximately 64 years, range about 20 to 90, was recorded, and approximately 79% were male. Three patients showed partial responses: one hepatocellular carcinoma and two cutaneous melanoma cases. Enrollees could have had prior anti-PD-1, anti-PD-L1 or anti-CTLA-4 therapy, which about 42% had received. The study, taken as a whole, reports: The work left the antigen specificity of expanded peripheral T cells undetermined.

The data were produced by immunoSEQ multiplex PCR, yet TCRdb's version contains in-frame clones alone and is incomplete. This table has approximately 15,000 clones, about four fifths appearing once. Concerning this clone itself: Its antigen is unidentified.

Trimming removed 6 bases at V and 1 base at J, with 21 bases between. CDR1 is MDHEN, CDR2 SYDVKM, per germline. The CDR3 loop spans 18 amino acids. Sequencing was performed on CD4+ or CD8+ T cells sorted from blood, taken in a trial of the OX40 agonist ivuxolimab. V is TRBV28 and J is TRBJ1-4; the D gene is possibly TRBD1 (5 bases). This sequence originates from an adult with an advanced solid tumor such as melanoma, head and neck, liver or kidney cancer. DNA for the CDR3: TGTGCCAGCAGGACGGACAAAGTCCTTCTACAAACTAATGAAAAACTGTTTTTT. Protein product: CASRTDKVLLQTNEKLFF.